This TCR beta chain originates from a study of T cell clonality in common variable immunodeficiency. Method: immunoSEQ multiplex PCR; TCRdb's copy keeps in-frame clones and lacks some. Observed in the sample are 80,000 or so clones, none of them singletons. With 6 bases clipped from V and 4 bases from J, the junction kept 9 bases outside the gene matches. Germline CDR1 is SQVTM and CDR2 is ANQGSEA. This CDR3 has 15 amino acids. At least ten counts were recorded for this clone. Coverage ceases 3 residues before the CDR3 finishes, and the germline J gene fills in the end. Sequencing was done on a sample of peripheral blood mononuclear cells. The TCR originated in a person aged 18 to 70 in good health. V is TRBV29-1 and J is TRBJ1-2; the match to TRBD1 covers 12 bases. The covered CDR3 bases are TGCAGCGTCGCGACGGGACAGGGGGCTGGCTATGGC. Translated, it gives CSVATGQGAGYG. The whole CDR3 reads CSVATGQGAGYGYTF.